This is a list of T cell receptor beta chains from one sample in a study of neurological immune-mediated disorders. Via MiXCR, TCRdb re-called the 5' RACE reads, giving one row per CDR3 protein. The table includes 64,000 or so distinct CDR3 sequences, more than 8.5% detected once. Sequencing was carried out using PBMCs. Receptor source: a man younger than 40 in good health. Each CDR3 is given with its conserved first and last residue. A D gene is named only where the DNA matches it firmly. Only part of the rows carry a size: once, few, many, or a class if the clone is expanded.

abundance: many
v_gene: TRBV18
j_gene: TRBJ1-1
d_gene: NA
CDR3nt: TGTGCCAGCTCACCGGGACAACGACTCACTGAAGCTTTCTTT
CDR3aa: CASSPGQRLTEAFF

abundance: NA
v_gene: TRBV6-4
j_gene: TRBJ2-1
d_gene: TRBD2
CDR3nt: TGTTCCAGCAGCCTGAGGGCGGGAGGGAGGGAAGATGAGCAGTTCTTC
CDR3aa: CSSSLRAGGREDEQFF

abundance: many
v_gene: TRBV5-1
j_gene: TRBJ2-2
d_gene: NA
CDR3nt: TGCGCCAGCAGCCCCCTTTTTCAGTCCGGGGAGCTGTTTTTT
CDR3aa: CASSPLFQSGELFF

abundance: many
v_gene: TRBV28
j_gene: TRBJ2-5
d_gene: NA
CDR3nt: TGTGCCAGCAGTTTCGCCGGGACGGCTGAAGAGACCCAGTACTTC
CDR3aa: CASSFAGTAEETQYF

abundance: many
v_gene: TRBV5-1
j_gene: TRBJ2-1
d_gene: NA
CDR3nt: TGCGCCAGCACAGCGGACAATGAGCAGTTCTTC
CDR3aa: CASTADNEQFF

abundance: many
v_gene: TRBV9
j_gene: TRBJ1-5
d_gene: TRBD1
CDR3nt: TGTGCCAGCAGCGGCGGACAGGGAACAAACAATCAGCCCCAGCATTTT
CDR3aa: CASSGGQGTNNQPQHF

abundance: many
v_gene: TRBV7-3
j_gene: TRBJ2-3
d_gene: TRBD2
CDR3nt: TGTGCCAGCAGCCCGCTGAGCGGGAGTTGGGCAGATACGCAGTATTTT
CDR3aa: CASSPLSGSWADTQYF

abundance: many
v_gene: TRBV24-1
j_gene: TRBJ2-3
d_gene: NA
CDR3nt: TGTGCCACCAGTGATTTGCCCGGACAGAACACAGATACGCAGTATTTT
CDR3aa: CATSDLPGQNTDTQYF

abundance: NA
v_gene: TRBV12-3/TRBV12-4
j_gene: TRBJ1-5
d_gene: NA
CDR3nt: TGTGCCAGCACCCAAGGCATGGGAGGACAGCCCCAGCATTTT
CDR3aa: CASTQGMGGQPQHF

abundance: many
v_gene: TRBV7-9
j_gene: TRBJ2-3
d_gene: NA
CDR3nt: TGTGCCAGCAGCCTAATGGACCCACGGGGCACAGATACGCAGTATTTT
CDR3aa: CASSLMDPRGTDTQYF

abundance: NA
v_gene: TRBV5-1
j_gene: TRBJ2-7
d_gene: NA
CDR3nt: TGCTCTAGCAGCTTAGGGTTCGGGGCAAAAATCTACGAGCAGTACTTC
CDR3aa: CSSSLGFGAKIYEQYF

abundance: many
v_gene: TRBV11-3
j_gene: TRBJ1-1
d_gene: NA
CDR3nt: TGTGCCAGCAGCCCCAGGACGGAGAACACTGAAGCTTTCTTT
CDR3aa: CASSPRTENTEAFF

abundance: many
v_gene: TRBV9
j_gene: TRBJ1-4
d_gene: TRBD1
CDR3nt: TGTGCCAGCAGCTCCCCAGGGGGAGGTGAAAAACTGTTTTTT
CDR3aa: CASSSPGGGEKLFF

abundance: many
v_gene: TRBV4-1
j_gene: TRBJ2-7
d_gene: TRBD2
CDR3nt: TGCGCCAGCAGCCAAGAGGGAGGGAGCTACGAGCAGTACTTC
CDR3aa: CASSQEGGSYEQYF

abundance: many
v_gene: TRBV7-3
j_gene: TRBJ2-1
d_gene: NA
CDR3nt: TGTGCCAGCAGCTTAGGTCCGGTCCAGGGCAATGAGCAGTTCTTC
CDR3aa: CASSLGPVQGNEQFF

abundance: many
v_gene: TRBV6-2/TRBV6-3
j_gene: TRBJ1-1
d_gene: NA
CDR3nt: TGTGCCAGCAGTTATCGTAACACTGAAGCTTTCTTT
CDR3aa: CASSYRNTEAFF

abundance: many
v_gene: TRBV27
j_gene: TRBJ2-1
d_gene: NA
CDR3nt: TGTGCCAGCAGTTACGTTGGGGGGGAGCAGTTCTTC
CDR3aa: CASSYVGGEQFF

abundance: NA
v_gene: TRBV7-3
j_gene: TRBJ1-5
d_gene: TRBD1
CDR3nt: TGTGCCAGCAGCTTATGGACAGGGGTGCCCCAGCATTTT
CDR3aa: CASSLWTGVPQHF

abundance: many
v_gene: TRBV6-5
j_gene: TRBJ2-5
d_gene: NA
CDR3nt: TGTGCCAGCAGTTACCGGGAACAACGCGAGACCCAGTACTTC
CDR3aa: CASSYREQRETQYF

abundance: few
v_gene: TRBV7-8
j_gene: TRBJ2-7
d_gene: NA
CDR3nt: TGTGCCAGCAGCCCCGCCCGAGGGCACTCCTACGAGCAGTACTTC
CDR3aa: CASSPARGHSYEQYF

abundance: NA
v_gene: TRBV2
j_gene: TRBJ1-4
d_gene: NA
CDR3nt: TGTGCCAGCAGTGATGATGAAAAACTGTTTTTT
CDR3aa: CASSDDEKLFF

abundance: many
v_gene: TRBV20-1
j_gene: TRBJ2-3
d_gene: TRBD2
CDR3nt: TGCAGTGCTAGAGCGGGAGGCCCTCCCGTCGATACGCAGTATTTT
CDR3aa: CSARAGGPPVDTQYF

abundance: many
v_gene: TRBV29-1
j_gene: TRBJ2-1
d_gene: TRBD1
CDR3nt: TGCAGCGTCCGGGGACAGGGGGGCCATGAGCAGTTCTTC
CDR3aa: CSVRGQGGHEQFF

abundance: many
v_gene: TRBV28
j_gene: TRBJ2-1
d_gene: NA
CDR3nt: TGTGCCAGCAGTCTGACGAGCGGAACCTCCTACAATGAGCAGTTCTTC
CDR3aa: CASSLTSGTSYNEQFF

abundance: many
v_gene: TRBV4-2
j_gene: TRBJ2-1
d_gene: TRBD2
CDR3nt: TGTGCCAGCAGCCAAGAACTGGTCCCGGGAGGTTACTACAATGAGCAGTTCTTC
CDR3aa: CASSQELVPGGYYNEQFF

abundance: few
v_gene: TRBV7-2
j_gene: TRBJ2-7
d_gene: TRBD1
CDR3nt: TGTGCCAGCCTCCGGGACAGGGGCTCCTACGAGCAGTACTTC
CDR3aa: CASLRDRGSYEQYF

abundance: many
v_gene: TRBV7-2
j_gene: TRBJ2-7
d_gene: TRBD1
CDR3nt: TGTGCCAGCAGCCCTCCGGGACAGGGGGCTAACTACGAGCAGTACTTC
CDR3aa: CASSPPGQGANYEQYF

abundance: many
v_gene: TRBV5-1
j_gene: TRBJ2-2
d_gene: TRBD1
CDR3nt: TGCGCCAGCAGCCTAGTGCCCCAGGGGGTCGGCGGGGAGCTGTTTTTT
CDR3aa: CASSLVPQGVGGELFF

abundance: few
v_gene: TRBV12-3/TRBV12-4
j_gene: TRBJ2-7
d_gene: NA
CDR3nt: TGTGCCAGCAGTTTTGGATACAGGGCTTCCTACGAGCAGTACTTC
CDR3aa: CASSFGYRASYEQYF

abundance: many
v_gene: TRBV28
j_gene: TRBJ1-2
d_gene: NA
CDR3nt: TGTGCCAGCAGTTTGGTCTCTAACTATGGCTACACCTTC
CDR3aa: CASSLVSNYGYTF

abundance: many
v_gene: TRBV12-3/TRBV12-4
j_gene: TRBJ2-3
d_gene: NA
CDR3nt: TGTGCCAGCAGACCTGGACAGCGAGATACGCAGTATTTT
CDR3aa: CASRPGQRDTQYF

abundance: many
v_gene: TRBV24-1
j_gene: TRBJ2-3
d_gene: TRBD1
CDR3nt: TGTGCCACCAGTCGCCCCGGGACAGGGAAAGGAGCAGATACGCAGTATTTT
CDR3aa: CATSRPGTGKGADTQYF

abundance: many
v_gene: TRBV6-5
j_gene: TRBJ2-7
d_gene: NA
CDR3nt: TGTGCCAGCAGTTACTCGCAAGGTAGGGCCGAGCAGTACTTC
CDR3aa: CASSYSQGRAEQYF

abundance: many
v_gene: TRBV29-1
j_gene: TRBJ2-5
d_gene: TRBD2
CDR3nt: TGCAGCGCTCAAGGACTAGCGGGAGGAGGCGAGACCCAGTACTTC
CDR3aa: CSAQGLAGGGETQYF

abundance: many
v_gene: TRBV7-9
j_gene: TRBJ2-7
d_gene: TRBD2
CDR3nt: TGTGCCAGCACCCCCAGTGGGAGGGCGAGCCACGAGCAGTACTTC
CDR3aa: CASTPSGRASHEQYF

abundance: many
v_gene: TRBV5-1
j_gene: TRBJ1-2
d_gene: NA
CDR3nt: TGCGCCAGCAGCTTGGGAGGGGCCGAACGCTACACCTTC
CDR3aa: CASSLGGAERYTF

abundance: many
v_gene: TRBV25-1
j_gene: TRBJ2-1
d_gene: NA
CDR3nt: TGTGCCAGCAGTGAACTAAACAGCAACAATGAGCAGTTCTTC
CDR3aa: CASSELNSNNEQFF

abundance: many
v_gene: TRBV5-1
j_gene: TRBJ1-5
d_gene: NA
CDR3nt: TGCGCCAGCAGCTTGACGGACAGTAGCAATCAGCCCCAGCATTTT
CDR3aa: CASSLTDSSNQPQHF

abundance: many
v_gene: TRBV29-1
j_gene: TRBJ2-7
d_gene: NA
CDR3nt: TGCAGCACTGCTCAGGGGAGCTCCTACGAGCAGTACTTC
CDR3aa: CSTAQGSSYEQYF

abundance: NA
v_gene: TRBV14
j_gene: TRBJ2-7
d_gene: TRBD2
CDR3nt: TGTGCCAGCAGCCAAGGTTTAGCGGGAACCTACGAGCAGTACTTC
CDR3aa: CASSQGLAGTYEQYF

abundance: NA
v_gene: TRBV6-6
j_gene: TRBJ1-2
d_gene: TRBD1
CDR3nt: TGTGCCAGCAGCCAAACGACAGGGCGAGGGGCTAACTATGGCTACACCTTC
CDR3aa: CASSQTTGRGANYGYTF

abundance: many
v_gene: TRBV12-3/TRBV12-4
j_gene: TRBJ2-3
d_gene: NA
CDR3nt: TGTGCCAGCAGTCCCCCGACTAGCACAGATACGCAGTATTTT
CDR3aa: CASSPPTSTDTQYF

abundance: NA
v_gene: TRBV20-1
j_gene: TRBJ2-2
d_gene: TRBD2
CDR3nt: TGCAGTGCTAGAGTTTTTGCGGGAGAGGCCATCGGGGAGCTGTTTTTT
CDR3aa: CSARVFAGEAIGELFF

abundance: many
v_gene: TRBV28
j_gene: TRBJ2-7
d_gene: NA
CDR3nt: TGTGCCAGCACCCCTACACCCTTCTACGAGCAGTACTTC
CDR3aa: CASTPTPFYEQYF

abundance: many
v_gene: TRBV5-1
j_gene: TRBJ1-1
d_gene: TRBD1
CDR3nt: TGCGCCAGCAGACCCGGACAGGCTATGGCGGAAGCTTTCTTT
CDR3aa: CASRPGQAMAEAFF

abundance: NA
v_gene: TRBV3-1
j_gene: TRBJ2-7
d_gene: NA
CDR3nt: TGTGCCAGCAGCCATCTTGCCAGAAACTCCTACGAGCAGTACTTC
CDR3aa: CASSHLARNSYEQYF

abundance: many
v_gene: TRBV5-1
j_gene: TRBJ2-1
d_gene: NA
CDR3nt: TGCGCCAGCAGCTTGAGGGCAGGGGGGGGCAATGAGCAGTTCTTC
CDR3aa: CASSLRAGGGNEQFF

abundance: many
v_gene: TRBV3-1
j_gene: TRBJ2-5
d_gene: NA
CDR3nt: TGTGCCAGCCGAGGCGGGGAGACCCAGTACTTC
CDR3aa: CASRGGETQYF

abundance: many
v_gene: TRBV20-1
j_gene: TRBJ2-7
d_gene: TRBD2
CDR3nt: TGCAGTGCTAGAGATAACCCTCGACTAGCGGGACGTTTGAAAGCCGAGCAGTACTTC
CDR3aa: CSARDNPRLAGRLKAEQYF

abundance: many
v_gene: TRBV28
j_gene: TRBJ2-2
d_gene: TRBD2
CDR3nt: TGTGCCAGCAACCCAGTACTGTCCTATAGCGGGAGTAGCACCGGGGAGCTGTTTTTT
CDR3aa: CASNPVLSYSGSSTGELFF

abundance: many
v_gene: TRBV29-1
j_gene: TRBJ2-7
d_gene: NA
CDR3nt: TGCAGCGTTGAACTTGGCGGGCTGCCCTACGAGCAGTACTTC
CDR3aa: CSVELGGLPYEQYF

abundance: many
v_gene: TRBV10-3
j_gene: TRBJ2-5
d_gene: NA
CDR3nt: TGTGCCATCAGTTTCCTTCAGGGTCCGCAAGGAGAGACCCAGTACTTC
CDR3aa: CAISFLQGPQGETQYF

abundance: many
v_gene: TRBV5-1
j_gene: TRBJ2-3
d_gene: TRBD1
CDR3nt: TGCGCCAGCAGCGGTACAGGGGGCCCCGACACAGATACGCAGTATTTT
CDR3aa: CASSGTGGPDTDTQYF